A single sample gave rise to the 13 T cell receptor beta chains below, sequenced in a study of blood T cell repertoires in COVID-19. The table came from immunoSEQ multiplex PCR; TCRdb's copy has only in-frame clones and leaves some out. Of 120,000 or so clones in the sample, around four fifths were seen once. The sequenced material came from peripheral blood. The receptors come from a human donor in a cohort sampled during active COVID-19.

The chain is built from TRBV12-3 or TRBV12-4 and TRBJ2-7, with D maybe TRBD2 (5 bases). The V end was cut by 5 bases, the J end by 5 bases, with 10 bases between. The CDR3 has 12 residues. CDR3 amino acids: CASSQQRDEQYF. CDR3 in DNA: TGTGCCAGCAGTCAACAGAGGGACGAGCAGTACTTC.

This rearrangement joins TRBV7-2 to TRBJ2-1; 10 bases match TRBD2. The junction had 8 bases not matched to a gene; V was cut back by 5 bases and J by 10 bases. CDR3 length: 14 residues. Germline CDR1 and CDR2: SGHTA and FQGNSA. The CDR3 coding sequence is TGTACCAGCAGCAAGCGGGGGGGCCGCGTAGAGCAGTTCTTC. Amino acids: CTSSKRGGRVEQFF.

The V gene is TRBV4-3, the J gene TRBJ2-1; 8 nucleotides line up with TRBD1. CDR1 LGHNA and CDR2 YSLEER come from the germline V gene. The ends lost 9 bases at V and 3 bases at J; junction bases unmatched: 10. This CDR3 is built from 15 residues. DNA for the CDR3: TGCGCCAGTTCTATACAGGGGGATAACTACAATGAGCAGTTCTTC. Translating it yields CASSIQGDNYNEQFF.

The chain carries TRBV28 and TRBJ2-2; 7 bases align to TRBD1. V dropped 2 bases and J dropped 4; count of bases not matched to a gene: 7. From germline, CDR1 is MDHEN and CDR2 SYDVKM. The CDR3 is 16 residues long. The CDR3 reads CASSLLGQVGTGELFF. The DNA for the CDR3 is TGTGCCAGCAGTTTACTTGGACAGGTGGGCACCGGGGAGCTGTTTTTT.

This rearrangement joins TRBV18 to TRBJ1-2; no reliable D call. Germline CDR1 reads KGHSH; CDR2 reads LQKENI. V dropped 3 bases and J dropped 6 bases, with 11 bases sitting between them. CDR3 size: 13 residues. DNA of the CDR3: TGTGCCAGCTCACCGCTCGGTTCACATGGCTACACCTTC. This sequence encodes CASSPLGSHGYTF.

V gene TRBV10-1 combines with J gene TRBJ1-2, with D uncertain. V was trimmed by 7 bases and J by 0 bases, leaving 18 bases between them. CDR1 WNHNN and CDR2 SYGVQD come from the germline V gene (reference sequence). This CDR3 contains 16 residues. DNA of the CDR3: TGCGCCAGCACAGGACTAGTCGTGAATTCTAACTATGGCTACACCTTC. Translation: CASTGLVVNSNYGYTF.

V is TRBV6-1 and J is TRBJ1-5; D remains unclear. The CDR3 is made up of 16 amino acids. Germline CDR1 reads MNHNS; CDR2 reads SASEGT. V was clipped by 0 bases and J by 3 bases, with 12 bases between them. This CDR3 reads CASSEAGYNANQPQHF. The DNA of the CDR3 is TGTGCCAGCAGTGAAGCCGGGTACAACGCCAATCAGCCCCAGCATTTT.

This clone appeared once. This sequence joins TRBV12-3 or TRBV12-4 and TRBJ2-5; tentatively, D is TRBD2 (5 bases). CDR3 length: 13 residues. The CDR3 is CASKPGTQETQYF. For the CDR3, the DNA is TGTGCTAGTAAACCGGGAACTCAAGAGACCCAGTACTTC.

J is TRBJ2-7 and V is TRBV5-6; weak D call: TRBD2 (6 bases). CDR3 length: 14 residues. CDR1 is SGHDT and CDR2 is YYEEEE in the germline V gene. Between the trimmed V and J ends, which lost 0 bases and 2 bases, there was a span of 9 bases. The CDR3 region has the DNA TGTGCCAGCAGCTTGGGGGGGGTCCCCTACGAGCAGTACTTC. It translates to CASSLGGVPYEQYF.

This CDR3 reads CASSYSRQERSTDTF. DNA for the CDR3: TGTGCCAGCAGTTACTCCCGACAGGAAAGGAGTACGGACACCTTC. This chain links TRBV6-6 with TRBJ1-2; weak D call: TRBD1 (6 bases). With 0 bases removed from V and 12 bases from J, the gap between germline ends came to 20 bases. In germline, CDR1 is MNHNY, CDR2 SVGAGI (reference sequence). The CDR3 is made up of 15 amino acids.

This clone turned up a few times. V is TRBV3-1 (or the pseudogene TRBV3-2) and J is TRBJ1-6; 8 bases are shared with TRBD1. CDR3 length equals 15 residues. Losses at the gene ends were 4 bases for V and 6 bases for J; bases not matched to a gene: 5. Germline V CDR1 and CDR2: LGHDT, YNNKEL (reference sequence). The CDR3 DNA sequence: TGTGCCAGCAGCCCTACAGGGGGGGGTAATTCACCCCTCCACTTT. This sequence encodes CASSPTGGGNSPLHF.

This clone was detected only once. In DNA, the CDR3 is TGTGCCAGCAGCGCCTACCAGGGGGGCCGGGAGACCCAGTACTTC. Amino acid sequence: CASSAYQGGRETQYF. J is TRBJ2-5 and V is TRBV9; tentative D call: TRBD1 (7 bases). The CDR3 consists of 15 residues. V was cut by 3 bases and J by 5 bases, with 17 bases left in between. CDR1 is SGDLS and CDR2 is YYNGEE in the germline V gene. Full variable domain (remainder filled in from reference TRBV9 and TRBJ2-5): DSGVTQTPKHLITATGQRVTLRCSPRSGDLSVYWYQQSLDQGLQFLIQYYNGEERAKGNILERFSAQQFPDLHSELNLSSLELGDSALYFCASSAYQGGRETQYFGPGTRLLVL.

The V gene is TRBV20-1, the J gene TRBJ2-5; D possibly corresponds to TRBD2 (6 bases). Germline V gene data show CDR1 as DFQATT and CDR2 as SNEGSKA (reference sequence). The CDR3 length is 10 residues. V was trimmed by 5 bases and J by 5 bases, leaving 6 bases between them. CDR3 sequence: CSAGRETQYF. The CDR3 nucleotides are TGCAGTGCTGGGAGGGAGACCCAGTACTTC.